This T cell receptor beta chain was recorded in a study of T cell responses to AZD1222 COVID-19 vaccine. Whole-study findings and limits: Spike-specific TCR breadth and depth both grew after two AZD1222 doses.

Sequenced by immunoSEQ multiplex PCR; TCRdb stores in-frame clones only, minus some. The sample gives more than 90,000 clones, 86% of which show up once; around 17% is in the top ten. Germline values: CDR1 SGHRS, CDR2 YFSETQ. This CDR3 has 14 residues. Trimming stripped 0 bases from V and 4 bases from J, with 10 bases between. On this clone itself: Antigen specificity is unknown.

The chain combines TRBV5-1 with TRBJ1-1; no clear D gene. The sequence came from an adult who received the AZD1222 COVID-19 vaccine. The sample in question was peripheral blood, obtained 28 days after the second AZD1222 dose. This chain's CDR3 is CASSLVPAGTEAFF. For the CDR3, the DNA is TGCGCCAGCAGCTTGGTCCCGGCGGGCACTGAAGCTTTCTTT.